The entry that follows covers one TCR beta chain sequence. The data originate from a study of cytomegalovirus exposure and HLA in healthy donors. Researchers ran the PCR with 60 Vbeta and 13 Jbeta primers. Method: immunoSEQ multiplex PCR; TCRdb's copy keeps in-frame clones and lacks some. The sample has 95,000 to 100,000 clones, under 85% seen once. This CDR3 contains 12 residues. The V gene end was trimmed by 6 bases and the J gene end by 6 bases; junction bases not matched to a gene: 5. CDR1 and CDR2 (germline): KGHSH, LQKENI. Specimen: PBMCs. J is TRBJ2-7 and V is TRBV18; 7 bases match TRBD1. The sequence was obtained from a man between 40 and 49 years old in good health and CMV-seronegative. As DNA, the CDR3 is TGTGCCAGCTCCGGGGACAGTGGCGAGCAGTACTTC. Translated, it gives CASSGDSGEQYF.